This entry features one T cell receptor (beta chain) sequence. Its antigen is still unknown. All the people who gave samples were healthy bone marrow donors. Though probably carrying unrecorded immune exposures, donors were nominally healthy at sampling. These data originate in a study of cytomegalovirus exposure and HLA in healthy donors. General observations from the study: A later analysis linked a missense variant in DCLRE1C to the trimming of TCR beta V and J genes.

This PCR relied on a set of 60 Vbeta primers and 13 Jbeta primers. TCRdb's copy holds only in-frame clones and misses some; the assay was immunoSEQ multiplex PCR. The sample records more than 65,000 clones, 74% being singletons. Material: PBMCs. The TCR originated in a woman in her 50s in good health and CMV-seropositive.

The CDR3 is CASTSIASDTGPYGYTF. The CDR3 coding sequence is TGCGCCAGCACCTCGATCGCTTCGGACACCGGACCCTATGGCTACACCTTC. The chain links TRBV5-1 to TRBJ1-2, with D maybe TRBD1 (5 bases). Germline V gene lookup returns CDR1 SGHRS and CDR2 YFSETQ. The CDR3 sequence is 17 residues long. Between the trimmed V and J ends, which lost 6 bases and 4 bases, there was a span of 25 bases.